A selection of T cell receptor beta chains follows, all from one sample in a study of vaccination and CD4 T cells after COVID-19. TCRdb itself ran the PCR reads through MiXCR, one entry per CDR3 protein. The table records 9,500 to 15,000 distinct CDR3 sequences, 45% to 65% of them present only once. The antigens of these receptors remain unknown. Input material: CD4+ T cells from blood, cultured in vitro. Every receptor here comes from a human donor who had recovered from COVID-19. Both conserved end residues are part of each CDR3. The D gene is left open where the match is weak. For some rows the clone size is stated as once, few or many, or as a class when expanded; others skip it.

abundance	v_gene	j_gene	d_gene	CDR3aa	CDR3nt
-	TRBV20-1	TRBJ2-7	-	CSASPGKAYEQYF	TGCAGTGCTAGTCCGGGAAAGGCCTACGAGCAGTACTTC
-	TRBV12-3/TRBV12-4	TRBJ2-7	-	CASSWSGGGPFEQYF	TGTGCCAGCAGTTGGTCAGGGGGGGGGCCTTTCGAGCAGTACTTC
-	TRBV15	TRBJ2-1	TRBD2	CATSRPLGLAGFNEQFF	TGTGCCACCAGCAGACCTCTGGGACTAGCGGGATTCAATGAGCAGTTCTTC
-	TRBV6-1	TRBJ2-1	-	CASSKQQGRTYNEQFF	TGTGCCAGCAGTAAGCAACAGGGACGGACCTACAATGAGCAGTTCTTC
few	TRBV27	TRBJ1-1	-	CASSLTFIMNTEAFF	TGTGCCAGCAGTTTAACGTTCATCATGAACACTGAAGCTTTCTTT
-	TRBV6-1	TRBJ2-2	TRBD1	CASKRQGKMGGELFF	TGTGCCAGCAAGCGACAGGGCAAGATGGGCGGGGAGCTGTTTTTT
-	TRBV20-1	TRBJ1-4	-	CSAKQGGEKLFF	TGCAGTGCAAAACAGGGTGGCGAAAAACTGTTTTTT
-	TRBV7-2	TRBJ1-5	TRBD1	CASSFDRDQPQHF	TGTGCCAGCAGTTTCGACAGGGATCAGCCCCAGCATTTT
-	TRBV29-1	TRBJ2-1	-	CSASRDLYNEQFF	TGCAGCGCGTCGAGGGACCTTTACAATGAGCAGTTCTTC
-	TRBV6-1	TRBJ1-6	TRBD1	CASRPDRGERSPLHF	TGTGCCAGCAGACCCGACAGGGGGGAGAGGTCACCCCTCCACTTT
once	TRBV12-3/TRBV12-4	TRBJ1-6	-	CASTGTANSPLHF	TGTGCCAGCACCGGGACGGCCAATTCACCCCTCCACTTT
-	TRBV7-8	TRBJ1-1	TRBD1	CASSARQGRTEAFF	TGTGCCAGCAGCGCTCGACAGGGCCGCACTGAAGCTTTCTTT
few	TRBV20-1	TRBJ1-2	TRBD1	CSASTGGTNYGYTF	TGCAGTGCTAGCACAGGGGGGACTAACTATGGCTACACCTTC
-	TRBV7-3	TRBJ2-2	TRBD1	CASSLEAGGTGELFF	TGTGCCAGCAGCTTGGAGGCAGGGGGCACCGGGGAGCTGTTTTTT
-	TRBV30	TRBJ1-1	-	CAWVDRNTEAFF	TGTGCCTGGGTTGACAGGAACACTGAAGCTTTCTTT
-	TRBV6-5	TRBJ1-2	-	CASSLPGPLGYTF	TGTGCCAGCAGTTTGCCGGGACCTCTCGGCTACACCTTC
-	TRBV20-1	TRBJ1-2	TRBD1	CSASDREGFTF	TGCAGTGCTAGCGACAGGGAGGGCTTCACCTTC
-	TRBV19	TRBJ2-3	TRBD1	CASSSQGARDTQYF	TGTGCCAGTAGTTCTCAGGGGGCCCGAGATACGCAGTATTTT
-	TRBV6-5	TRBJ2-2	-	CASSYQNPGLAGELFF	TGTGCCAGCAGTTACCAGAATCCGGGCCTCGCAGGGGAGCTGTTTTTT
-	TRBV2	TRBJ2-5	-	CASEYQETQYF	TGTGCCAGCGAGTACCAAGAGACCCAGTACTTC
-	TRBV6-1	TRBJ1-5	TRBD1	CASSAGQGNQPQHF	TGTGCCAGCAGCGCGGGACAGGGCAATCAGCCCCAGCATTTT
-	TRBV6-2/TRBV6-3	TRBJ1-4	-	CASSLTATNEKLFF	TGTGCCAGCAGTCTCACAGCAACTAATGAAAAACTGTTTTTT
-	TRBV20-1	TRBJ2-5	-	CSAPKEGGQTQYF	TGCAGTGCCCCGAAGGAGGGGGGACAGACCCAGTACTTC
-	TRBV19	TRBJ1-5	TRBD1	CASSVARDRGNQPQHF	TGTGCCAGTAGTGTAGCCCGGGACAGGGGGAATCAGCCCCAGCATTTT
few	TRBV2	TRBJ1-5	-	CASSALGGGGNQPQHF	TGTGCCAGCAGCGCCCTCGGGGGCGGGGGCAATCAGCCCCAGCATTTT
once	TRBV28	TRBJ2-1	-	CASSLPERRQFF	TGTGCCAGCAGTTTACCTGAGAGGAGGCAGTTCTTC
-	TRBV2	TRBJ2-3	-	CASSESVRTDTQYF	TGTGCCAGCAGTGAAAGTGTCCGCACAGATACGCAGTATTTT
few	TRBV7-3	TRBJ2-1	-	CASSLTARSLSSYNEQFF	TGTGCCAGCAGCTTAACGGCCCGAAGCTTAAGCTCCTACAATGAGCAGTTCTTC
-	TRBV7-3	TRBJ2-3	-	CASSQTSATDTQYF	TGTGCCAGCAGCCAGACTAGTGCCACAGATACGCAGTATTTT
-	TRBV6-1	TRBJ2-3	-	CASTRGIGTDTQYF	TGTGCCAGCACGAGGGGGATCGGGACAGATACGCAGTATTTT
-	TRBV6-2/TRBV6-3	TRBJ2-3	TRBD2	CASTQTSASTDTQYF	TGTGCCAGCACACAGACTAGCGCCAGCACAGATACGCAGTATTTT
few	TRBV7-9	TRBJ1-2	TRBD1	CASSLSGTGSVAGYTF	TGTGCCAGCAGCCTCTCCGGGACAGGGAGTGTCGCTGGCTACACCTTC
once	TRBV7-2	TRBJ2-2	-	CASSPRRIAGELFF	TGTGCCAGCAGCCCCCGACGGATCGCCGGGGAGCTGTTTTTT
-	TRBV19	TRBJ2-2	-	CASSIAGLNTGELFF	TGTGCCAGTAGTATAGCCGGGCTGAACACCGGGGAGCTGTTTTTT
-	TRBV11-1	TRBJ2-5	TRBD1	CASSSRDRGETQYF	TGTGCCAGCAGCTCACGGGACAGGGGAGAGACCCAGTACTTC